These 31 T cell receptor beta chains originate from one sample sequenced in a study of T cell repertoires in cytomegalovirus infection. Their cognate antigens are unknown. TCRdb used MiXCR to reprocess the reads, holding one entry per CDR3 protein. The sample has hundreds of thousands of distinct CDR3 sequences, around 31% seen once. The sequenced sample was cultured PBMCs, obtained from culture after CMV antigen stimulation. Receptors were obtained from a human donor in good health (CMV status not recorded). Some clones in this sample may be carry-over from other donors' samples.

The chain recombines TRBV20-1 with TRBJ1-5, with 7 bases lining up with TRBD1. The V gene end was trimmed by 5 bases and the J gene end by 0 bases; junction bases not matched to a gene: 13. Per the germline V gene, CDR1 is DFQATT and CDR2 is SNEGSKA (reference sequence). CDR3 length equals 17 residues. The DNA for the CDR3 is TGCAGTGCTCCGCTGACGACAGGGCAGTATAGCAATCAGCCCCAGCATTTT. This sequence encodes CSAPLTTGQYSNQPQHF.

The CDR3 DNA reads TGTGCCAGCAGCGTAGCTGGGCAGGCCTTTAATTCACCCCTCCACTTT. As protein: CASSVAGQAFNSPLHF. The V call is TRBV9, the J call TRBJ1-6; D not resolved. Trimming cost V 0 bases and J 6 bases, with 13 bases left between them. Germline values: CDR1 SGDLS, CDR2 YYNGEE. The CDR3 covers 16 residues. The full variable domain, in which reference TRBV9 and TRBJ1-6 provide the parts outside the CDR3, is DSGVTQTPKHLITATGQRVTLRCSPRSGDLSVYWYQQSLDQGLQFLIQYYNGEERAKGNILERFSAQQFPDLHSELNLSSLELGDSALYFCASSVAGQAFNSPLHFGNGTRLTVT.

CDR3 region: CASSLQLPGLGSRGYTF. In DNA, the CDR3 is TGTGCCAGCAGCCTCCAACTCCCGGGCCTCGGGTCGCGGGGCTACACCTTC. The chain recombines TRBV5-4 with TRBJ1-2, with D unclear. The CDR3 has 17 amino acids. Germline V gene sequence: CDR1 SGHNT, CDR2 YYREEE (reference sequence). The V gene lost 4 bases and the J gene lost 8 bases, with 27 bases spanning the gap. The variable domain in full, with the rest retrieved from reference TRBV5-4 and TRBJ1-2, is ETGVTQSPTHLIKTRGQQVTLRCSSQSGHNTVSWYQQALGQGPQFIFQYYREEENGRGNFPPRFSGLQFPNYSSELNVNALELDDSALYLCASSLQLPGLGSRGYTFGSGTRLTVV.

This clonotype was observed a few times. This rearrangement joins TRBV7-2 to TRBJ1-2; 8 bases fit TRBD1. The germline gives CDR1 SGHTA, CDR2 FQGNSA. Losses at the gene ends were 5 bases for V and 8 bases for J; bases not matched to a gene: 10. CDR3 size: 14 residues. The CDR3 DNA is TGTGCCAGCAGCCTGGTCAGGGGGCGGCCGGGCTACACCTTC. Its protein product is CASSLVRGRPGYTF. The variable domain in full, with the rest retrieved from reference TRBV7-2 and TRBJ1-2, is GAGVSQSPSNKVTEKGKDVELRCDPISGHTALYWYRQSLGQGLEFLIYFQGNSAPDKSGLPSDRFSAERTGGSVSTLTIQRTQQEDSAVYLCASSLVRGRPGYTFGSGTRLTVV.

The genes are TRBV12-3 or TRBV12-4 and TRBJ1-3; no clear D. The germline V and J ends were trimmed by 6 bases and 1 base, with 7 bases remaining between them. The CDR3 runs to 13 residues. The CDR3 nucleotides are TGTGCCAGCAGCCAAAATTCTGGAAACACCATATATTTT. Its protein product is CASSQNSGNTIYF.

This clonotype was seen at least ten times. This chain joins TRBV7-2 and TRBJ2-4; 7 bases align to TRBD1. The ends lost 4 bases at V and 4 bases at J; junction bases unmatched: 4. The CDR3 length is 14 residues. Germline-derived CDR1 and CDR2 are SGHTA and FQGNSA. The DNA of the CDR3 is TGTGCCAGCAGCTCGGGACAGACAAAAAACATTCAGTACTTC. It yields the protein CASSSGQTKNIQYF. The whole variable domain, remainder taken from reference TRBV7-2 and TRBJ2-4, is GAGVSQSPSNKVTEKGKDVELRCDPISGHTALYWYRQSLGQGLEFLIYFQGNSAPDKSGLPSDRFSAERTGGSVSTLTIQRTQQEDSAVYLCASSSGQTKNIQYFGAGTRLSVL.

This clonotype has only a few counts. V usage is TRBV7-9 and J usage is TRBJ2-2, with a possible D match to TRBD2 (6 bases). From germline, CDR1 is SEHNR and CDR2 FQNEAQ (reference sequence). Trimming pared 7 bases from V and 0 bases from J, leaving 9 bases between. The CDR3 has 14 amino acids. The CDR3 bases are TGTGCCAGCATGTTAGCGGCGAACACCGGGGAGCTGTTTTTT. Its translation: CASMLAANTGELFF.

This clonotype was recorded at least ten times. The chain employs TRBV7-2 and TRBJ2-1; TRBD2 agrees at 8 bases. This CDR3 region has 16 residues. Trimming removed 2 bases from V and 3 bases from J; junction bases left unmatched: 6. CDR1 and CDR2 from the germline V gene are SGHTA and FQGNSA. This CDR3 reads CASSLQAGTSYNEQFF. As DNA, the CDR3 is TGTGCCAGCAGCTTACAGGCGGGGACTAGCTACAATGAGCAGTTCTTC.

This chain links TRBV27 with TRBJ1-2; D unclear. With 0 bases removed from V and 3 bases from J, the gap between germline ends came to 11 bases. Germline assignment: CDR1 MNHEY and CDR2 SMNVEV (reference sequence). The CDR3 covers 15 residues. CDR3 amino acids: CASSLSGRTDYGYTF. For the CDR3, the DNA is TGTGCCAGCAGTTTATCCGGCAGAACAGACTATGGCTACACCTTC.

This clonotype showed up just a few times. The genes are TRBV4-1 and TRBJ1-6; unclear D gene. The CDR3 contains 14 residues. The V end lost 0 bases, the J end lost 10 bases, and 10 bases lay between the germline ends. Germline assignment: CDR1 MGHRA and CDR2 YSYEKL. The CDR3: CASSQELGRSPLHF. CDR3 in DNA: TGCGCCAGCAGCCAAGAACTGGGGAGGTCACCCCTCCACTTT.

This chain uses TRBV15 with TRBJ1-1; the D gene is possibly TRBD1 (5 bases). CDR3 length: 15 residues. Germline V lookup: CDR1 LNHNV, CDR2 YYDKDF (reference sequence). V was clipped by 4 bases and J by 5 bases, with 17 bases between them. The DNA for the CDR3 is TGTGCCACCAGCACCATGAACCAGGGTAAAACTGAAGCTTTCTTT. It specifies CATSTMNQGKTEAFF.

This chain's CDR3 is CASSYRTGFQGESYEQYF. DNA of the CDR3: TGTGCCAGCAGTTACCGGACCGGGTTCCAGGGGGAGTCGTACGAGCAGTACTTC. The rearrangement uses TRBV25-1 and TRBJ2-7; 7 bases line up with TRBD1. Germline CDR1 MGHDK, CDR2 SYGVNS. The CDR3 is 18 residues long. J gave up 4 bases and V 5 bases, and 20 bases lay outside the gene matches.

V gene TRBV7-4 combines with J gene TRBJ1-2; D might be TRBD1 (6 bases). V lost 5 bases and J lost 1, with 14 bases in between. The V gene's germline CDR1 is SGHVT and CDR2 SQSDAQ. The CDR3 length is 15 residues. For the CDR3, the DNA is TGTGCCAGCAGCCCCAGGGGAACATTTAACTATGGCTACACCTTC. It encodes CASSPRGTFNYGYTF.

This clonotype was observed a handful of times. V gene TRBV20-1 combines with J gene TRBJ2-3; 10 nucleotides match TRBD2. Trimming removed 0 bases from V and 4 bases from J; junction bases left unmatched: 7. This CDR3 is built from 16 residues. Germline CDR1 and CDR2: DFQATT and SNEGSKA (reference sequence). The CDR3 reads CSARDRTSGLADTQYF. Written as DNA, the CDR3 is TGCAGTGCTAGAGATCGGACTAGCGGTCTCGCAGATACGCAGTATTTT.

V is TRBV20-1 and J is TRBJ1-5, with D hard to call. V was pared by 6 bases and J by 3 bases, with 15 bases between. The germline CDR1 and CDR2 sequences are DFQATT and SNEGSKA (reference sequence). The CDR3 has 14 residues. The CDR3 DNA sequence: TGCAGTGCCAGTATTCAGATATCCAATCAGCCCCAGCATTTT. This encodes CSASIQISNQPQHF.

The rearrangement links TRBV18 to TRBJ1-1, with TRBD1 identical over 7 bases. The germline V gene has CDR1 KGHSH and CDR2 LQKENI. The junction had 14 bases not matched to a gene; V was cut back by 2 bases and J by 5 bases. CDR3 length: 17 amino acids. In DNA, the CDR3 is TGTGCCAGCTCACCAGGGCAGGGGGACCTACGAGGAACTGAAGCTTTCTTT. This codes for CASSPGQGDLRGTEAFF.

This clonotype was seen a handful of times. CDR3 in amino acids: CASSIQGVRQETQYF. The CDR3 DNA sequence: TGTGCCAGTTCGATACAGGGGGTACGGCAAGAGACCCAGTACTTC. V is TRBV19 and J is TRBJ2-5; TRBD1 matches at 8 bases. Germline lookup yields CDR1 LNHDA and CDR2 SQIVND (reference sequence). V shed 8 bases, J shed 2 bases, and the junction held 10 bases outside the gene matches. The CDR3 consists of 15 residues.

This clonotype was picked up one time. An end of the junction differs from the germline gene, which may be a read error. CDR3 in amino acids: CASSLVRGTLTDMQYF. In DNA form, the CDR3 reads TGTGCCAGCAGCTTAGTTCGTGGGACACTCACAGATATGCAGTATTTT. V and J are TRBV7-2 and TRBJ2-3, with a possible D match to TRBD1 (6 bases). The germline CDR1 and CDR2 sequences are SGHTA and FQGNSA. CDR3 length: 16 amino acids.

This clonotype was seen a handful of times. J is TRBJ2-7 and V is TRBV6-1, with D possibly being TRBD1 or TRBD2 (6 bases each). V gave up 7 bases and J gave up 3 bases, with 22 bases separating them. Germline V gene sequence: CDR1 MNHNS, CDR2 SASEGT. This CDR3 region has 16 residues. The CDR3 loop reads CASILGGAQGNYEQYF. The CDR3 coding sequence is TGTGCCAGCATCCTTGGAGGGGCGCAGGGGAACTACGAGCAGTACTTC.

The chain uses TRBV20-1 and TRBJ1-5; D gene uncertain. CDR3 length: 11 residues. V lost 5 bases and J 12 bases, leaving 14 bases between the germline ends. Germline V CDR1 and CDR2: DFQATT, SNEGSKA (reference sequence). The CDR3 DNA reads TGCAGTGCTCAAAACAGTGAGGTCCAGCATTTT. It codes for CSAQNSEVQHF.

The chain carries TRBV27 and TRBJ2-4, with unresolved D. The V gene's germline CDR1 is MNHEY and CDR2 SMNVEV (reference sequence). The CDR3 totals 13 residues. V was trimmed by 6 bases and J by 7 bases, leaving 13 bases between them. As DNA, the CDR3 is TGTGCCAGCAGGGGGTTAGGGTGGAACATTCAGTACTTC. Translation: CASRGLGWNIQYF.

The chain links TRBV19 to TRBJ1-1, with 11 bases that match TRBD1. Germline lookup yields CDR1 LNHDA and CDR2 SQIVND (reference sequence). This CDR3 comprises 15 residues. V trimming: 0 bases; J trimming: 6 bases; junction bases outside the gene matches: 3. DNA of the CDR3: TGTGCCAGTAGTATAGAAGGGACAGGGGGGGCTGAAGCTTTCTTT. Protein: CASSIEGTGGAEAFF.

The chain joins TRBV7-8 to TRBJ2-1, with D possibly being TRBD2 (6 bases). Germline assignment: CDR1 SGHVS and CDR2 FQNEAQ. Deletions cut 5 bases from V and 4 bases from J, with 24 bases between. The CDR3 covers 18 residues. The CDR3 DNA sequence: TGTGCCAGCAGCCTCCGGGACCCTAGGGTGGGGGGTTACAATGAGCAGTTCTTC. It yields the protein CASSLRDPRVGGYNEQFF. Based on the CDR3 plus reference TRBV7-8 and TRBJ2-1, the full variable domain is GAGVSQSPRYKVAKRGQDVALRCDPISGHVSLFWYQQALGQGPEFLTYFQNEAQLDKSGLPSDRFFAERPEGSVSTLKIQRTQQEDSAVYLCASSLRDPRVGGYNEQFFGPGTRLTVL.

This chain joins TRBV10-3 and TRBJ2-1; D gene ambiguous. Germline-derived CDR1 and CDR2 are ENHRY and SYGVKD. Trimming removed 4 bases from V and 4 bases from J, with 14 bases in between. The CDR3 spans 15 residues. The CDR3 bases are TGTGCCATCAGTGGGGCTAGGCCCCCGTACAATGAGCAGTTCTTC. The encoded protein is CAISGARPPYNEQFF.

V is TRBV20-1 and J is TRBJ1-2; a weak D match, TRBD1 (5 bases). The V gene's germline CDR1 is DFQATT and CDR2 SNEGSKA (reference sequence). This CDR3 is 14 amino acids long. V lost 6 bases and J lost 7, with 21 bases in between. The CDR3 nucleotides are TGCAGTGCCCCACCTTATCCAGGGCTTGGTGGCTACACCTTC. It specifies CSAPPYPGLGGYTF.

The chain links TRBV4-3 to TRBJ2-1, with 10 positions matching TRBD2. CDR3 length equals 14 residues. Trimming cost V 7 bases and J 9 bases; bases outside gene matches: 9. CDR1 and CDR2 (germline): LGHNA, YSLEER. CDR3 DNA sequence: TGCGCCAGCAACGCCCTAGCGGGAGAAGGTGAGCAGTTCTTC. Residues: CASNALAGEGEQFF.

The chain recombines TRBV7-2 with TRBJ2-1; the D is unclear. Germline loops: CDR1 SGHTA, CDR2 FQGNSA. The V end was cut by 0 bases, the J end by 7 bases, with 7 bases between. The CDR3 is 13 amino acids. The CDR3 is CASSLAVANEQFF. CDR3 coding DNA: TGTGCCAGCAGCTTAGCGGTAGCAAATGAGCAGTTCTTC.

This clonotype was observed a few times. The chain couples TRBV7-2 to TRBJ2-7, with TRBD1 matching 7 bases. V dropped 5 bases and J dropped 2; count of bases not matched to a gene: 9. Germline V lookup: CDR1 SGHTA, CDR2 FQGNSA. The CDR3 is 15 amino acids. The CDR3 DNA sequence: TGTGCCAGCAGCCCCCGGGACAGCGAGACCTACGAGCAGTACTTC. Translated: CASSPRDSETYEQYF.

This clonotype was seen a handful of times. The gene calls are TRBV20-1 and TRBJ2-1; tentatively, D is TRBD1 or TRBD2 (5 bases each). V was cut by 6 bases and J by 5 bases, with 17 bases left in between. The CDR3 covers 14 residues. The germline V gene encodes CDR1 DFQATT and CDR2 SNEGSKA (reference sequence). The CDR3 DNA sequence: TGCAGTGCCACGCCGTGGGACGCACACAATGAGCAGTTCTTC. It translates to CSATPWDAHNEQFF.

This chain links TRBV20-1 with TRBJ1-5; 10 nucleotides agree with TRBD1. V was pared by 5 bases and J by 7 bases, with 11 bases of the junction left unmatched. The CDR3 extends over 15 amino acids. Germline lookup yields CDR1 DFQATT and CDR2 SNEGSKA (reference sequence). The CDR3 is CSARTGQGWGQPQHF. The CDR3 DNA reads as TGCAGTGCTCGAACGGGACAGGGGTGGGGACAGCCCCAGCATTTT.

As for this clonotype: One junction end does not reproduce the germline sequence, and a read error may be involved. The V and J genes are TRBV20-1 and TRBJ1-5; D possibly corresponds to TRBD1 (6 bases). Per the germline V gene, CDR1 is DFQATT and CDR2 is SNEGSKA (reference sequence). The CDR3 runs to 13 residues. The CDR3 region is CSASTGSEQPQHF. DNA for the CDR3: TGCAGTGCCTCCACAGGGTCAGAACAGCCCCAGCACTTT.